The TCR beta chain described here comes from a study of shared T cell receptors in the human thymus (dated by TCRdb to about 2021). A note on the overall study: The study examined how self-reactive, shared T-cell receptor alpha chains are generated in the human thymus.

Libraries were prepared through the immunoSEQ multiplex PCR assay. TCRdb provides this immuneACCESS table in a form limited to in-frame rearrangements. Some clones are lacking; in checked studies, under half of them reflect an unresolved V gene, and why the rest are absent is not known. In all, the sample holds 630,000 or so clones, and around 87% of those were seen once. Roughly 0.0094% of the sample goes to the ten largest clones. Deletion took 4 bases off V and 0 bases off J, with a span of 10 bases between the germline ends. CDR1 and CDR2, looked up from the germline V gene, are SGHRS and YFSETQ. Including cysteine and phenylalanine, the CDR3 has 14 amino acids. Solely the CDR3 DNA is kept, with 42 bases framed from the first base. Worth noting for this clone: No cognate antigen has been identified for it. Base qualities are not provided; no much larger clone lies one nucleotide away.

The data also belong to a second study, concerning human thymus T cells. The second study's authors report: In Finland, the donors were immunologically healthy infants who were having open corrective cardiac surgery for congenital heart defects. Thymus tissue was collected as surgical resects that were removed during corrective cardiac surgery. Usage of V and J gene segments appeared to be biased in both the thymic and the peripheral blood repertoires. Highly overlapping thymic TCR repertoires among unrelated individuals were reported in the related research. The study used under 10 infant thymus samples plus four related peripheral blood samples to characterize TCR alpha and beta repertoires. The cohort included about 6 male and a couple of female infants, with donor ages spanning 7 to 244 days. After being mechanically released from the tissue, thymocytes were kept at -70 degrees C in pellets of roughly 10-30 million cells. A QIAsymphony instrument was used to extract genomic DNA from frozen cell pellets. The immunoSEQ multiplex PCR assay was used to amplify the TCRB and TCRAD loci from a standardized amount of quality-controlled genomic DNA. The amplicons covered the V(D)J region and were long enough to include the CDR3 and to identify the V and J genes. Through the commercial immunoSEQ service, the amplicons were sequenced on an Illumina platform. Primer bias and sequencing errors were corrected as previously described, and TCRAD and TCRB were defined on the basis of the IMGT database. immunoSEQ Analyzer 3.0 and VDJTools were used for repertoire analysis, which covered basic statistics, V/J segment usage, diversity estimates, rarefaction and pairwise overlap. To estimate diversity, the Chao1, ChaoE, Efron-Thisted, Shannon and inverse Simpson indices were applied, and diversity was also estimated on datasets down-sampled to the smallest sample. For repertoire overlap, CDR3 nucleotide sequence, V gene and J gene had to match strictly, and clustering was done by Jaccard-based multidimensional scaling. On average, about 730,000 unique TCRB clonotypes were obtained from thymus samples, compared with approximately 82,000 from blood samples.

Sample: thymocytes. The V and J genes are TRBV5-1 and TRBJ1-1, with TRBD1 perhaps the D gene, on 5 matching bases. This receptor was taken from a boy under two years old with a congenital heart defect. Donor details come from another sample of the same person, matched by shared clones. The CDR3 region has the sequence CASSLPDMNTEAFF. The nucleotide sequence is given as TGCGCCAGCAGCCTACCGGACATGAACACTGAAGCTTTCTTT. Beyond the CDR3, the reference TRBV5-1 and TRBJ1-1 genes provide the residues; the full variable domain reads: KAGVTQTPRYLIKTRGQQVTLSCSPISGHRSVSWYQQTPGQGLQFLFEYFSETQRNKGNFPGRFSGRQFSNSRSEMNVSTLELGDSALYLCASSLPDMNTEAFFGQGTRLTVV.